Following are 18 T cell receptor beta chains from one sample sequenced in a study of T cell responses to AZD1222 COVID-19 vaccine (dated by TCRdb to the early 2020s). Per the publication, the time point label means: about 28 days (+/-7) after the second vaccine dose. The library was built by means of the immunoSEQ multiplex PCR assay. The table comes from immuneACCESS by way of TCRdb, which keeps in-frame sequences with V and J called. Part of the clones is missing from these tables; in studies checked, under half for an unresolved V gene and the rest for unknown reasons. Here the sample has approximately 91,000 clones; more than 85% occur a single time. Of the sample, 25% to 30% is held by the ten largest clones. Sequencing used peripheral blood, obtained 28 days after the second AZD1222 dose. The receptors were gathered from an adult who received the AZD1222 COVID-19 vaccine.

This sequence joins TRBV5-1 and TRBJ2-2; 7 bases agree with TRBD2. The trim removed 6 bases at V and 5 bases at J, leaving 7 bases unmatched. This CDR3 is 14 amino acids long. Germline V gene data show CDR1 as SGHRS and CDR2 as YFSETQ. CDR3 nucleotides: TGCGCCAGCAAAGAGAGGGGAGGGACCGGGGAGCTGTTTTTT. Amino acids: CASKERGGTGELFF.

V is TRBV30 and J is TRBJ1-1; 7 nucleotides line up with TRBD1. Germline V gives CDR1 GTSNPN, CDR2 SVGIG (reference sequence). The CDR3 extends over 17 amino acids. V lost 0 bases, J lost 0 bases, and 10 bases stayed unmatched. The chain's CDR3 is CAWSVQGNLGLNTEAFF. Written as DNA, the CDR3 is TGTGCCTGGAGTGTACAGGGGAATTTGGGACTGAACACTGAAGCTTTCTTT.

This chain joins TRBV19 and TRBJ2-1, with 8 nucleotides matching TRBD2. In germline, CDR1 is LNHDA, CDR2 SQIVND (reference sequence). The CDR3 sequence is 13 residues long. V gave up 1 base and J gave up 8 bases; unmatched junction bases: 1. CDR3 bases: TGTGCCAGTAGTATAGTCGGGGGGGATGAGCAGTTCTTC. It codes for CASSIVGGDEQFF.

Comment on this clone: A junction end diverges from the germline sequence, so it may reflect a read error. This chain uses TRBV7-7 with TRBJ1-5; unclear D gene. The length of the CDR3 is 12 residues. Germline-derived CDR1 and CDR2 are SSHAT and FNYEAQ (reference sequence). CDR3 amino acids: CASSLAGGPQHF. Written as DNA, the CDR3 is TGTGCTAGCAGCTTAGCAGGAGGGCCCCAGCATTTT. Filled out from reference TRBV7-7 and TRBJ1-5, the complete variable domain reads GAGVSQSPRYKVTKRGQDVTLRCDPISSHATLYWYQQALGQGPEFLTYFNYEAQPDKSGLPSDRFSAERPEGSISTLTIQRTEQRDSAMYRCASSLAGGPQHFGDGTRLSIL.

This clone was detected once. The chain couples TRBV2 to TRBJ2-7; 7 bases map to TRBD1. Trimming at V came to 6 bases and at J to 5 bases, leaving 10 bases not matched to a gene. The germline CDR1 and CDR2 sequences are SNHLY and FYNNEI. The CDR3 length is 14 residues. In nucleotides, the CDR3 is TGTGCCAGCAGGTGGCAGGGGGTAGGAAACGAGCAGTACTTC. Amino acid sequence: CASRWQGVGNEQYF.

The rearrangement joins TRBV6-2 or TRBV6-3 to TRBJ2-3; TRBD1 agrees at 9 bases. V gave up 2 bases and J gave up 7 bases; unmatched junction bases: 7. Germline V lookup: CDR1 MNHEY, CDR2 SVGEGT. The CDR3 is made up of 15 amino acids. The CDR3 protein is CASSYLTGGENTQYF. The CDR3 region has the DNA TGTGCCAGCAGTTACCTGACAGGGGGGGAAAATACGCAGTATTTT.

The CDR3 bases are TGTGCCAGCAGTTCCTTGGGGGACCGCGGGGGTGAGCAGTTCTTC. Translating gives CASSSLGDRGGEQFF. V gene TRBV5-5 combines with J gene TRBJ2-1; 7 bases line up with TRBD2. CDR3 length: 15 amino acids. The V segment lost 5 bases and the J segment 9 bases; nucleotides outside the gene matches: 14. Germline CDR1 is SGHKS and CDR2 is YYEKEE (reference sequence).

CDR3 protein: CSVLTGSNQPQHF. CDR3 coding DNA: TGCAGCGTCCTGACAGGAAGCAATCAGCCCCAGCATTTT. This chain connects TRBV29-1 to TRBJ1-5; weak D call: TRBD1 (6 bases). The CDR3 loop spans 13 amino acids. CDR1 SQVTM and CDR2 ANQGSEA come from the germline V gene. The V end lost 6 bases, the J end lost 1 base, and 10 bases lay between the germline ends.

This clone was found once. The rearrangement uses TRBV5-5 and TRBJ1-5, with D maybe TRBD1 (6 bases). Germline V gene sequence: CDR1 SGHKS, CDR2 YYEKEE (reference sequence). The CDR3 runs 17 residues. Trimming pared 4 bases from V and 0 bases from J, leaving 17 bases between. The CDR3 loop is CASSPGRGRDSNQPQHF. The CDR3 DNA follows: TGTGCCAGCAGCCCGGGACGGGGGCGGGATAGCAATCAGCCCCAGCATTTT.

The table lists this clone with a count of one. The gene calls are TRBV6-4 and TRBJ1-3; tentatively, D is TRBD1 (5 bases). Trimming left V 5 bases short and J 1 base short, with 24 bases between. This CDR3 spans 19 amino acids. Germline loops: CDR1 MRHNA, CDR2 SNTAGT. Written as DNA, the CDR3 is TGTGCCAGCAGTATCCCACACAAGGGGCACGGCGATTCTGGAAACACCATATATTTT. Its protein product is CASSIPHKGHGDSGNTIYF.

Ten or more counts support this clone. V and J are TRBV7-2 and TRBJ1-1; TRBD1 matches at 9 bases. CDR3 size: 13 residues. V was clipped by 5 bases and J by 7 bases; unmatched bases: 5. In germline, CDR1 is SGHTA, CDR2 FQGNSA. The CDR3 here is CASSLTGGFEAFF. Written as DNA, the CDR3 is TGTGCCAGCAGCCTGACAGGGGGTTTTGAAGCTTTCTTT. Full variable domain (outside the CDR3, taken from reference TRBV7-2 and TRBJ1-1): GAGVSQSPSNKVTEKGKDVELRCDPISGHTALYWYRQSLGQGLEFLIYFQGNSAPDKSGLPSDRFSAERTGGSVSTLTIQRTQQEDSAVYLCASSLTGGFEAFFGQGTRLTVV.

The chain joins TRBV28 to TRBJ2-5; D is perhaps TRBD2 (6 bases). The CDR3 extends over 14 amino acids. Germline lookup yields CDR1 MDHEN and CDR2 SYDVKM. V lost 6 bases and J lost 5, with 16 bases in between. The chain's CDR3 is CASRERGTHETQYF. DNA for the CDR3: TGTGCCAGCAGAGAACGAGGGACTCACGAGACCCAGTACTTC.

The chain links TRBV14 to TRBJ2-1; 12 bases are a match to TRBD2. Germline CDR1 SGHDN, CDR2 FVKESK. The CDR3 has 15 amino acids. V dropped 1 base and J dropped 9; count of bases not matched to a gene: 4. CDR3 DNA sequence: TGTGCCAGCAGCCAAGGGGCTAGCGGGAGGGTTGAGCAGTTCTTC. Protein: CASSQGASGRVEQFF.

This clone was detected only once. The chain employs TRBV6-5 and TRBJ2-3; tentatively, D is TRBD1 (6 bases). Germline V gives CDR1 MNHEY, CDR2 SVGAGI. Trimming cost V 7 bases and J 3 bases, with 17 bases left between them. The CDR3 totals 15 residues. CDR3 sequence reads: CASTKPQGRTDTQYF. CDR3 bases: TGTGCCAGCACCAAACCTCAGGGGCGGACAGATACGCAGTATTTT.

DNA for the CDR3: TGTGCCAGTAGTCTGGGTTATGGGTACAATGAGCAGTTCTTC. This encodes CASSLGYGYNEQFF. This rearrangement joins TRBV19 to TRBJ2-1; D remains ambiguous. V lost 5 bases and J 4 bases, leaving 12 bases between the germline ends. This CDR3 is 14 amino acids long. Germline loops: CDR1 LNHDA, CDR2 SQIVND (reference sequence).

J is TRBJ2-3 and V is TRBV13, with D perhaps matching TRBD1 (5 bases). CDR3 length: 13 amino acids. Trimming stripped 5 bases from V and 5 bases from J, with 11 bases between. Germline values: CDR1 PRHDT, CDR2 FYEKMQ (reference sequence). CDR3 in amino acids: CASSPPRGDTQYF. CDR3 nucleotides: TGTGCCAGCAGCCCACCTAGGGGAGATACGCAGTATTTT. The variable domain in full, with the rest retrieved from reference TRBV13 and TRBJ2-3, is AAGVIQSPRHLIKEKRETATLKCYPIPRHDTVYWYQQGPGQDPQFLISFYEKMQSDKGSIPDRFSAQQFSDYHSELNMSSLELGDSALYFCASSPPRGDTQYFGPGTRLTVL.

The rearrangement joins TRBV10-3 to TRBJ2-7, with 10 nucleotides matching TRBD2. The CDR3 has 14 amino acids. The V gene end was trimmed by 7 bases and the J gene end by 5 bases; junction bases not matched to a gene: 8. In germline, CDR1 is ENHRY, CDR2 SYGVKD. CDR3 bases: TGTGCCATCACTTTCTCCGGGACTAGCGACGAGCAGTACTTC. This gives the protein CAITFSGTSDEQYF.

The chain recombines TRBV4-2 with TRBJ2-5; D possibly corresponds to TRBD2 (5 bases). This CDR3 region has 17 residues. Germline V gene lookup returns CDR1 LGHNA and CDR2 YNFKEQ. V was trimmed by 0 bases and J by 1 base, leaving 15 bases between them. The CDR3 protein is CASSQESASSIQETQYF. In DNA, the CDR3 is TGTGCCAGCAGCCAAGAGTCGGCTAGCAGCATCCAAGAGACCCAGTACTTC.